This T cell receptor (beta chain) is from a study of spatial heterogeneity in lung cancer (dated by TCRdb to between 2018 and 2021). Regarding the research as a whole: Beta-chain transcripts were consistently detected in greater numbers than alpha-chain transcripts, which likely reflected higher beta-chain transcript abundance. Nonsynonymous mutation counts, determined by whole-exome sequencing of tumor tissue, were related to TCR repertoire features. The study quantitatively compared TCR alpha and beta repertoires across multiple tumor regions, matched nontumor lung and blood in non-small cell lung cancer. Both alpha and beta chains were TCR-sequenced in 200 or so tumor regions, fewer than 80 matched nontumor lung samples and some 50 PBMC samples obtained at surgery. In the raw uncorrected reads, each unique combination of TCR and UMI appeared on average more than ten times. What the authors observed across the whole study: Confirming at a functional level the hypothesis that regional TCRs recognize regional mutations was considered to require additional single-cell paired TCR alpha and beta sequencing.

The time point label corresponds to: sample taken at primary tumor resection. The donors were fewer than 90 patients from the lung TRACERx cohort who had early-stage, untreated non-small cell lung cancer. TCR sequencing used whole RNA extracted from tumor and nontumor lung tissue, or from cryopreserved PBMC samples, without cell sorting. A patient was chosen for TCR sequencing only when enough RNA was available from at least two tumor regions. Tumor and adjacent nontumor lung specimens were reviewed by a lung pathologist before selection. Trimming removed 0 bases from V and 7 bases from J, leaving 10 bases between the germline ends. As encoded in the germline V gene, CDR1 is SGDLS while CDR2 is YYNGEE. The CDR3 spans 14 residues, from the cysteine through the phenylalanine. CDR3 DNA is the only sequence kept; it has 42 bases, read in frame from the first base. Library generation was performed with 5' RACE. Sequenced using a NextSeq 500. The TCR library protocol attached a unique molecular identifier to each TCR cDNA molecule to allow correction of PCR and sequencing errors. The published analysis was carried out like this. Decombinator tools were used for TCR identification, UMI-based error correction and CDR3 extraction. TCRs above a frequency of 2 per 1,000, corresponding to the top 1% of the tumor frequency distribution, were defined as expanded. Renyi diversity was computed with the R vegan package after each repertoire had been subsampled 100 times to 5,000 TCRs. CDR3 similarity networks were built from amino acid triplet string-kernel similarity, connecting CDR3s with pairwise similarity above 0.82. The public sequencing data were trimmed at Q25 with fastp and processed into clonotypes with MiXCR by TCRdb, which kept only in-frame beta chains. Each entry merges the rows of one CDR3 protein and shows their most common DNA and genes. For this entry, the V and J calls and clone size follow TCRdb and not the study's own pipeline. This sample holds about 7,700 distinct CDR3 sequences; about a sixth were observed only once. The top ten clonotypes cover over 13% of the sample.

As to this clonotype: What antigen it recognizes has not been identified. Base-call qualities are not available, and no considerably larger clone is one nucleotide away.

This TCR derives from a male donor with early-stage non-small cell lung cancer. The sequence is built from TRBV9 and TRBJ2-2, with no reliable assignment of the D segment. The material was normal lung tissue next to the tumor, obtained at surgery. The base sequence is TGTGCCAGCAGCGTAGAGCAGTTCCTCGGGGAGCTGTTTTTT. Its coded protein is CASSVEQFLGELFF.